This T cell receptor (beta chain) was found in a study of CD8+CD57+ T cells in acquired aplastic anemia. Across the study: An average of roughly 3 ug of DNA was obtained from sorted CD4+ and CD8+ cells.

The CDR3 loop spans 16 amino acids. Germline values: CDR1 SGHAT, CDR2 FQDESV (reference sequence). V lost 1 base and J 5 bases, leaving 15 bases between the germline ends. About this clonotype itself: Its antigen is still unknown.

Investigators profiled TCR beta VDJ and CDR3 from genomic DNA template. TCRdb processed the reads anew with MiXCR; each CDR3 protein has one entry. The sample lists about 150,000 distinct CDR3 sequences, about 52% occurring once. By flow cytometry, patients selected for sequencing had shown an expansion of CD8+CD57+ cells. Severe acquired aplastic anemia was diagnosed in all patients. Therapy had not been given to patients before blood sampling. General study results and limits: A set of twenty-nine CD8+ CDR3 sequences was shared between patients and controls, and these sequences appeared highly expressed in patients.

The rearrangement uses TRBV11-1 and TRBJ2-1; perhaps TRBD2 as D (7 bases). Source material: sorted CD4+, CD8+, or CD8+CD57+ T cells (not recorded which) from PBMCs. The sequence derives from a human donor with aplastic anemia. The CDR3: CASSLDRGGNDNEQFF. The CDR3 DNA reads TGTGCCAGCAGCTTAGATAGGGGGGGGAACGACAATGAGCAGTTCTTC.